This TCR beta chain stems from a study of regulatory T cells in long-lasting Graves disease. Assembly of TCR beta libraries relied on iRepertoire HTBI primers together with Arm-PCR of CDR3 regions. In TCRdb, the multiplex PCR reads were re-called with MiXCR into one record per CDR3 protein. Among 600,000 to 850,000 distinct CDR3 sequences, about 30% were seen once, and the ten largest hold about two fifths. This clonotype was counted between two and nine times. The time point denotes: persistent/refractory GD, antithyroid drugs over 5 years with positive TRAb. PBMC RNA served as the TCR library source. V shed 2 bases and J shed 4 bases, with 15 bases lying between them. The CDR3 is 16 residues long. CDR1 and CDR2 (germline): SNHLY, FYNNEI.

This clonotype originated in a female donor with Graves disease. The chain joins TRBV2 to TRBJ2-4, with D possibly TRBD2 on 6 matching bases. The material was peripheral blood mononuclear cells (PBMCs), obtained when the disease was refractory, from a patient treated with antithyroid drugs. CDR3 protein: CASSEWGRRGKNIQYF. The CDR3 DNA is TGTGCCAGCAGTGAATGGGGGAGGCGCGGTAAAAACATTCAGTACTTC.